This passage covers 14 T cell receptor beta chains from one sample sequenced in a study of blood T cells in healthy people across ages. Alongside a J-beta primer mix, a sample-barcoded 5' primer served in a second PCR lasting roughly 7 to 11 cycles. TCRdb independently ran MiXCR on the 5' RACE reads; one entry per CDR3 protein. The sample lists a few hundred thousand distinct CDR3 sequences, roughly 26% occurring once. Sequences were obtained from blood. Receptor source: a woman aged 70-85 years in good health.

This clonotype was recorded many times. The chain employs TRBV24-1 and TRBJ2-5; D perhaps matches TRBD1 (6 bases). Trimming removed 9 bases at V and 4 bases at J, with 14 bases between. The CDR3 is 13 amino acids. Germline V gene lookup returns CDR1 KGHDR and CDR2 SFDVKD. CDR3 region: CATGTQGRETQYF. The DNA for the CDR3 is TGTGCCACCGGCACACAGGGCCGAGAGACCCAGTACTTC.

This sequence joins TRBV20-1 and TRBJ2-1; possibly TRBD2 for D (5 bases). The germline V gene encodes CDR1 DFQATT and CDR2 SNEGSKA (reference sequence). V was trimmed by 2 bases and J by 5 bases, leaving 10 bases between them. The CDR3 consists of 13 residues. The CDR3 loop reads CSARPPTNNEQFF. The CDR3 nucleotides read TGCAGTGCTAGACCACCGACTAACAATGAGCAGTTCTTC.

The rearrangement uses TRBV6-1 and TRBJ2-5; 12 bases line up with TRBD1. After removal of 3 bases from V and 4 bases from J, the junction contained 3 bases not matched to a gene. This CDR3 is 15 amino acids long. The germline V gene has CDR1 MNHNS and CDR2 SASEGT. CDR3 sequence (DNA): TGTGCCAGCAGTGAGGGGACAGGGGGCGTAGAGACCCAGTACTTC. It is translated as CASSEGTGGVETQYF.

Notes on this clonotype: One end of the junction fails to match germline, which may point to a read error. The chain combines TRBV28 with TRBJ2-5; D is unresolved. CDR3 size: 9 residues. From germline, CDR1 is MDHEN and CDR2 SYDVKM. CDR3 DNA: TGTGGGGGAAAGGGTTTAAAGTTCTTC. Amino acids: CGGKGLKFF.

This chain connects TRBV28 to TRBJ2-7; weak D call: TRBD2 (6 bases). V dropped 3 bases and J dropped 3 bases, with 21 bases sitting between them. The V gene's germline CDR1 is MDHEN and CDR2 SYDVKM. The CDR3 extends over 17 amino acids. CDR3 amino acids: CASSFLIGSFPLYEQYF. The CDR3 bases are TGTGCCAGCAGTTTTCTCATCGGGAGCTTTCCCCTCTACGAGCAGTACTTC.

This clonotype appeared a few times. The V and J genes are TRBV12-3 or TRBV12-4 and TRBJ2-2; D is tentatively TRBD1 or TRBD2 (5 bases each). This CDR3 is 15 amino acids long. V was clipped by 6 bases and J by 3 bases, with 14 bases between them. The CDR3, as DNA: TGTGCCAGCAGGAATTTCAGGGACCACACCGGGGAGCTGTTTTTT. This sequence encodes CASRNFRDHTGELFF.

Only a few counts were recorded for this clonotype. The junction shows a germline mismatch at one end, possibly a read error. This chain links TRBV7-2 with TRBJ1-4; unclear D gene. Germline CDR1 and CDR2: SGHTA and FQGNSA. The CDR3 loop spans 13 amino acids. CDR3 protein: CASNLTTNEKLFF. The CDR3 DNA sequence: TGTGCCAGCAACTTAACGACTAATGAAAAACTGTTTTTT.

The rearrangement joins TRBV7-9 to TRBJ2-3, with D unresolved. This CDR3 region has 14 residues. Trimming took 4 bases from V and 4 from J, leaving 12 bases between them. Germline CDR1 and CDR2: SEHNR and FQNEAQ (reference sequence). CDR3 residues: CASSSPRSADTQYF. In DNA form, the CDR3 reads TGTGCCAGCAGCTCACCCCGAAGCGCAGATACGCAGTATTTT.

This chain links TRBV11-2 with TRBJ2-5; no clear D gene. The CDR3 contains 15 residues. V lost 7 bases and J 4 bases, leaving 19 bases between the germline ends. Germline values: CDR1 SGHAT, CDR2 FQNNGV. For the CDR3, the DNA is TGTGCCAGCACCTTGGGCGGTGGTGGTAGAGAGACCCAGTACTTC. Translating gives CASTLGGGGRETQYF.

The chain links TRBV12-3 or TRBV12-4 to TRBJ2-5, with D maybe TRBD1 (6 bases). Near its end, the DNA agrees better with TRBJ2-7, so the J call may be wrong. The CDR3 has 13 residues. The CDR3 nucleotides are TGTGCCAGCAGTTTGAAACAGGGAGTCGAGCAGTACTTC. Translated, it gives CASSLKQGVEQYF.

This clonotype turned up a few times. A read error may explain this, as a much larger clone is one base away. The rearrangement uses TRBV2 and TRBJ2-5; 8 bases map to TRBD2. The J call may be wrong; the DNA end is better matched by TRBJ2-1. CDR3 length: 16 amino acids. Germline V gene data show CDR1 as SNHLY and CDR2 as FYNNEI. Written as DNA, the CDR3 is TGTGCCTGCAGGCGGGGGGAAGTCGGGTCGGACAATGAGCAGTTCTTC. It yields the protein CACRRGEVGSDNEQFF.

This sequence joins TRBV14 and TRBJ2-7, with D unclear. Trimming took 1 base from V and 3 from J, leaving 4 bases between them. There are 12 residues in the CDR3. Looked up from germline, CDR1 is SGHDN and CDR2 is FVKESK. CDR3 amino acids: CASSQGLYEQYF. DNA for the CDR3: TGTGCCAGCAGCCAAGGCCTCTACGAGCAGTACTTC.

The genes are TRBV29-1 and TRBJ1-1; TRBD1 matches 8 bases. The CDR3 runs to 12 residues. The germline V gene has CDR1 SQVTM and CDR2 ANQGSEA. V was clipped by 3 bases and J by 5 bases; unmatched bases: 2. The CDR3 nucleotides are TGCAGCGTTGACAGGGGGCGGACTGAAGCTTTCTTT. This gives the protein CSVDRGRTEAFF.

The genes are TRBV28 and TRBJ1-1, with unresolved D. With 5 bases removed from V and 3 bases from J, the gap between germline ends came to 13 bases. The CDR3 has 14 residues. Germline lookup yields CDR1 MDHEN and CDR2 SYDVKM. CDR3 bases: TGTGCCAGCAGTCCCCGGACCTTTTACACTGAAGCTTTCTTT. Encoded protein: CASSPRTFYTEAFF.